Detailed here is one T cell receptor beta chain. Antigen: not known. V was shortened by 3 bases and J by 1 base, with 10 bases between the two germline ends. The CDR3 loop spans 15 amino acids. In germline, CDR1 is MGHRA, CDR2 YSYEKL. The sample is drawn from a study of OX40 agonist ivuxolimab in advanced cancers. The overall study: Dosing consisted of intravenous ivuxolimab at 0.01 to 10 mg/kg every 2 weeks. A male proportion of over 70% was recorded, with mean age 60 years and range roughly 23 to 79. Points from the study as a whole: Researchers did not establish what antigens the expanded peripheral T cells target.

The repertoire was sequenced with immunoSEQ multiplex PCR; TCRdb's copy has only in-frame clones and lacks some. This sample has tens of thousands of clones, with roughly 87% found just once. V and J are TRBV4-1 and TRBJ2-4, with D possibly called TRBD1 or TRBD2 (5 bases each). The receptor was derived from an adult with an advanced solid tumor such as melanoma, head and neck, liver or kidney cancer. Sequencing was performed on CD4+ or CD8+ T cells sorted from blood, taken in a trial of the OX40 agonist ivuxolimab. CDR3 nucleotide sequence: TGCGCCAGCAGCCATCCCGGGGCCGCCAAAAACATTCAGTACTTC. As protein: CASSHPGAAKNIQYF.